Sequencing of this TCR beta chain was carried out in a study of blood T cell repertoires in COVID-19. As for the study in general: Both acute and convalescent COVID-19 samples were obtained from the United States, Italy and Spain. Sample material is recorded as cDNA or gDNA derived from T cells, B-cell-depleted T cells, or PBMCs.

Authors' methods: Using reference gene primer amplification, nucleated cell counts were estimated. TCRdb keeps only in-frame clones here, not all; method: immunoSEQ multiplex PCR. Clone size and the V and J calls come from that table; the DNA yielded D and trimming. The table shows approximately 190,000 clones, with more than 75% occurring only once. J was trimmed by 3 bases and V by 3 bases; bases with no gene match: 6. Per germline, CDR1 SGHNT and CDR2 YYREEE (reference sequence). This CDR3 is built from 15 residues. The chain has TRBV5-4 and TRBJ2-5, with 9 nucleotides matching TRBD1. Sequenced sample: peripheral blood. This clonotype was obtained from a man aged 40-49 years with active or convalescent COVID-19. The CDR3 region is CASSSPGQGEETQYF. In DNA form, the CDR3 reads TGTGCCAGCAGCTCACCGGGACAGGGTGAAGAGACCCAGTACTTC.